Sequencing of this T cell receptor (beta chain) was carried out in a study of cytomegalovirus exposure and HLA in healthy donors. The PCR had 60 Vbeta and 13 Jbeta primers. The repertoire was sequenced with immunoSEQ multiplex PCR; TCRdb's copy has only in-frame clones and lacks some. Of fewer than 120,000 clones detected, around 79% appear once; the ten largest clones hold roughly 1.2%. Germline V gene lookup returns CDR1 SGHTA and CDR2 FQGNSA. Trimming removed 1 base at V and 2 bases at J, with 11 bases between. The CDR3 extends over 15 amino acids. Study findings and constraints: Altogether, 164 TCR beta chains were recorded as cytomegalovirus-associated. According to an earlier analysis, most TCR beta V segments yielded productive rearrangements about 87% or about 30% of the time.

Worth noting for this clone: Its antigen remains unknown.

Material for sequencing was PBMCs. V is TRBV7-2 and J is TRBJ2-5; perhaps TRBD1 as D (5 bases). This receptor was obtained from a woman aged 25 to 45 in good health and CMV-seronegative. The CDR3 DNA reads as TGTGCCAGCAGCTTAGTTAGGACACAACAAGAGACCCAGTACTTC. This sequence encodes CASSLVRTQQETQYF.